This entry concerns a single T cell receptor beta chain. The data originate from a study of blood T cell repertoires in COVID-19. Overall study: Some COVID-19 samples were acute and others convalescent; all came from the United States, Italy and Spain.

While infection was still active, Seattle patients were enrolled and then followed longitudinally. Original methodology: The assay estimated nucleated cells by amplifying reference gene primers. Assay used: immunoSEQ multiplex PCR; TCRdb lists only in-frame clones, some missing. That table furnishes V, J and clone size, whereas the DNA furnished D and trimming. The data show roughly 380,000 clones, 89% seen once. This CDR3 has 13 amino acids. Trimming removed 2 bases from V and 7 bases from J, with 11 bases in between. Per germline, CDR1 LGHDT and CDR2 YNNKEL (reference sequence). The clonotype originates from a woman in her thirties or forties with COVID-19, enrolled during active disease. The V and J genes are TRBV3-1 (or the pseudogene TRBV3-2) and TRBJ1-2; weak D call: TRBD1 (5 bases). Sequencing used peripheral blood. The CDR3 region has the DNA TGTGCCAGCAGCCAATCCGGGACTGGTGGCTACACCTTC. It codes for CASSQSGTGGYTF.